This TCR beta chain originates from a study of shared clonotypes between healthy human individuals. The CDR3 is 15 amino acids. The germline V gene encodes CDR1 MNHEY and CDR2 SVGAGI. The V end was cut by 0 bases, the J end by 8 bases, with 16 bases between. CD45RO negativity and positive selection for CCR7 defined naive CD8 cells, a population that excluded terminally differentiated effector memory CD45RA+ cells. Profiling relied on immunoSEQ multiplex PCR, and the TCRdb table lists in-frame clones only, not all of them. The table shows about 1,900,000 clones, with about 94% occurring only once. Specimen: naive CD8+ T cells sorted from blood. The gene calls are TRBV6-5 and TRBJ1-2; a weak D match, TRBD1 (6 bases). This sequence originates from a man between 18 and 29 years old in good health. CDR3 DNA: TGTGCCAGCAGTTACTCCCTCACGTACAGGGACGGCTACACCTTC. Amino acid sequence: CASSYSLTYRDGYTF.